The sequence of this T cell receptor (beta chain) was determined in a study of vaccination effects on CD4 cells after COVID-19. Study information: Before sequencing took place, the ViraFEST assay used viral peptide pools to expand antigen-specific CD4+ T cells. With 10 ug/ml peptides and about 9.2 IU/ml IL-2, a few million PBMC per well were cultured. Study-wide results and caveats: Healthy vaccinees' vaccine-induced clones included only 1 of 255 that recognized common cold coronaviruses.

Repertoires were generated with immunoSEQ multiplex PCR, while TCRdb's copy carries only in-frame clones and drops some. The sample consists of fewer than 40,000 clones, 74% of them appearing once. The length of the CDR3 is 15 residues. Per germline, CDR1 LNHDA and CDR2 SQIVND (reference sequence). V was pared by 7 bases and J by 0 bases, with 4 bases of the junction left unmatched. As regards this clone: Its matching antigen is unknown.

Culturing for about 9 days preceded CD4+ T cell isolation. Vaccination of participants consisted of two doses of either the BNT162b2 or mRNA-1273 vaccine. Nobody among the vaccine recipients had prior SARS-CoV-2 infection (nucleocapsid antibodies were negative). J is TRBJ2-2 and V is TRBV19, with 8 bases lining up with TRBD1. The sequence derives from a human donor who received a COVID-19 vaccine. The sequencing here drew on CD4+ T cells from PBMCs cultured without peptide, taken after COVID-19 vaccination. This CDR3 reads CASKWGQANTGELFF. The CDR3 nucleotides are TGTGCCAGTAAATGGGGACAGGCGAACACCGGGGAGCTGTTTTTT.